Listed below are T cell receptor beta chains from one sample, sequenced in a study of T cell repertoires in cytomegalovirus infection. Each CDR3 protein gets one entry after TCRdb re-called the reads with MiXCR. The sample records 900,000 to 950,000 distinct CDR3 sequences, 30% to 40% being singletons. These receptors' targets are unknown. The source was cultured CD8+ T cells from PBMCs, collected from culture after CMV antigen stimulation. Every receptor here comes from a human donor in good health (CMV status not recorded). Some clones in this sample may be carry-over from other donors' samples. Each CDR3 is given with its conserved first and last residue. A D gene is named only where the DNA matches it firmly. Where a row states a size, it is once, few, many or the class of an expanded clone; other rows omit it.

V	D	size	J	CDR3	DNA
TRBV27	-	few	TRBJ1-2	CASSFNSGNYGYTF	TGTGCCAGCAGTTTTAATTCCGGAAACTATGGCTACACCTTC
TRBV12-5	-	-	TRBJ1-1	CASGGTNTEAFF	TGTGCTAGTGGGGGGACGAACACTGAAGCTTTCTTT
TRBV15	TRBD2	once	TRBJ2-3	CATSRDRDSGGGTDTQYF	TGTGCCACCAGCAGAGATCGGGATAGCGGGGGGGGCACAGATACGCAGTATTTT
TRBV6-5	-	-	TRBJ2-7	CASSYGGLDEQYF	TGTGCCAGCAGTTACGGGGGGCTTGACGAGCAGTACTTC
TRBV6-6	-	few	TRBJ1-5	CASSYGGYNQPQHF	TGTGCCAGCAGTTACGGAGGTTATAATCAGCCCCAGCATTTT
TRBV4-1	-	few	TRBJ1-1	CASSQPTANTEAFF	TGCGCCAGCAGCCAGCCGACGGCAAACACTGAAGCTTTCTTT
TRBV28	-	few	TRBJ2-4	CASSFNSEISNIQYF	TGTGCCAGCAGTTTTAATTCTGAAATTTCAAACATTCAGTACTTC
TRBV3-1	TRBD2	-	TRBJ2-1	CASSPGGPNYNEQFF	TGTGCCAGCAGCCCGGGGGGGCCCAATTACAATGAGCAGTTCTTC
TRBV20-1	-	-	TRBJ1-3	CSALIVGNTIYF	TGCAGTGCTCTGATAGTGGGAAACACCATATATTTT
TRBV6-5	-	-	TRBJ1-2	CASSGAQSGFYGYTF	TGTGCCAGCAGTGGGGCGCAGAGCGGTTTCTATGGCTACACCTTC
TRBV20-1	-	-	TRBJ1-4	CSAAGLEKLFF	TGCAGTGCGGCCGGGTTGGAAAAACTGTTTTTT
TRBV27	-	-	TRBJ2-5	CASSLLGGVGETQYF	TGTGCCAGCAGTTTATTAGGGGGAGTGGGGGAGACCCAGTACTTC
TRBV7-8	TRBD1	many	TRBJ1-5	CASSVTGGKPQHF	TGTGCCAGCAGCGTGACAGGGGGCAAGCCCCAGCATTTT
TRBV5-6	-	-	TRBJ1-2	CASSGGLAGYTF	TGTGCCAGCAGCGGGGGTCTGGCTGGCTACACCTTC
TRBV14	-	few	TRBJ2-5	CASSLISLNSGETQYF	TGTGCCAGCAGCCTAATATCGTTAAACAGTGGAGAGACCCAGTACTTC
TRBV7-2	-	few	TRBJ2-2	CASSLVIPTGELFF	TGTGCCAGCAGCTTAGTTATACCCACCGGGGAGCTGTTTTTT
TRBV19	TRBD2	-	TRBJ2-1	CASKGGGDYNEQFF	TGTGCCAGTAAGGGCGGGGGGGACTACAATGAGCAGTTCTTC
TRBV27	-	once	TRBJ2-2	CASSLNLGELVF	TGTGCCAGCAGTTTAAATCTCGGGGAGCTGGTTTTT
TRBV20-1	-	-	TRBJ1-5	CSARDAGDGNQPQHF	TGCAGTGCTAGAGATGCGGGGGATGGCAATCAGCCCCAGCATTTT
TRBV6-6	TRBD1	-	TRBJ2-2	CASTPTDRGPWTGELFF	TGTGCCAGCACCCCCACGGACAGGGGGCCCTGGACCGGGGAGCTGTTTTTT
TRBV28	-	few	TRBJ1-5	CASKEGSQPQHF	TGTGCCAGCAAGGAGGGGTCTCAGCCCCAGCATTTT
TRBV27	-	few	TRBJ1-1	CASSLRGAVTEAFF	TGTGCCAGCAGTTTACGGGGGGCTGTCACTGAAGCTTTCTTT
TRBV19	TRBD2	-	TRBJ2-1	CASMDRGGGYNEQFF	TGTGCCAGTATGGACCGCGGGGGAGGGTACAATGAGCAGTTCTTC
TRBV18	-	-	TRBJ2-1	CASSPEWGPLNNNEQFF	TGTGCCAGCTCACCGGAGTGGGGGCCCCTGAACAACAATGAGCAGTTCTTC
TRBV7-8	-	many	TRBJ2-2	CASTDKNTGELFF	TGTGCCAGCACGGACAAGAACACCGGGGAGCTGTTTTTT
TRBV4-1	-	-	TRBJ2-1	CASSRTEESSYNEQFF	TGCGCCAGCAGCCGGACTGAAGAAAGCTCCTACAATGAGCAGTTCTTC
TRBV7-6	-	-	TRBJ2-1	CASSPQRVDNEQFF	TGTGCCAGCAGCCCCCAGAGGGTCGACAATGAGCAGTTCTTC
TRBV7-6	TRBD1	-	TRBJ2-7	CASSSRKDRLGEQYF	TGTGCCAGCAGCTCTAGGAAGGACAGGTTGGGCGAGCAGTACTTC
TRBV6-2/TRBV6-3	TRBD1	few	TRBJ2-3	CASSYANRDRGPDHLSTDTQYF	TGTGCCAGCAGTTACGCCAACCGGGACAGGGGCCCGGACCACCTCAGCACAGATACGCAGTATTTT
TRBV6-5	-	-	TRBJ2-3	CASSYSNQGGTDTQYF	TGTGCCAGCAGTTACTCGAACCAGGGAGGAACAGATACGCAGTATTTT
TRBV6-6	-	few	TRBJ1-5	CASSYEEYGQPQHF	TGTGCCAGCAGTTACGAGGAATATGGACAGCCCCAGCATTTT
TRBV7-6	-	many	TRBJ1-1	CASSLGSGAAQTEAFF	TGTGCCAGCAGCTTAGGGTCTGGCGCCGCCCAGACTGAAGCTTTCTTT
TRBV29-1	-	few	TRBJ1-1	CSVETPLNTEAFF	TGCAGCGTTGAAACCCCGCTGAACACTGAAGCTTTCTTT
TRBV27	-	-	TRBJ2-1	CASTLGGAYNEQFF	TGTGCCAGCACCCTGGGCGGGGCCTACAATGAGCAGTTCTTC
TRBV5-6	TRBD1	-	TRBJ1-5	CASSLRDRDQPQHF	TGTGCCAGCAGCTTGCGAGACAGGGATCAGCCCCAGCATTTT
TRBV20-1	-	-	TRBJ2-1	CSASRDPINDKFF	TGCAGTGCTTCTCGGGACCCGATCAATGATAAATTCTTC
TRBV7-9	-	-	TRBJ2-2	CASSLPDIYGELFF	TGTGCCAGCAGCTTACCGGACATTTACGGGGAGCTGTTTTTT
TRBV15	-	few	TRBJ1-3	CATSRDFGSGNTIYF	TGTGCCACCAGCAGAGATTTCGGATCTGGAAACACCATATATTTT
TRBV7-3	-	-	TRBJ2-2	CVSSSETSISGELFF	TGTGTCAGCAGCTCCGAAACTAGCATATCCGGGGAGCTGTTTTTT
TRBV7-9	-	few	TRBJ2-5	CASSLVMSLQETQYF	TGTGCCAGCAGCTTAGTTATGTCACTACAAGAGACCCAGTACTTC
TRBV6-5	-	few	TRBJ2-5	CASRPGMGHQETQYF	TGTGCCAGCAGACCCGGGATGGGACACCAAGAGACCCAGTACTTC
TRBV2	TRBD1	-	TRBJ1-2	CASTRPRTGEVRRYGYTF	TGTGCCAGCACCCGACCCCGAACAGGGGAAGTGAGACGCTATGGCTACACCTTC
TRBV6-1	-	few	TRBJ1-5	CASSEGLYSNQPQHF	TGTGCCAGCAGTGAGGGCCTCTATAGCAATCAGCCCCAGCATTTT